These 11 T cell receptor beta chains originate from one sample sequenced in a study of blood T cell repertoires in COVID-19. Some clones are missing from TCRdb's copy, which holds only in-frame ones; the method was immunoSEQ multiplex PCR. The table lists more than 250,000 clones, around 86% of them singletons. The source material was peripheral blood. These receptors all come from a man aged 45-60 years with active or convalescent COVID-19.

This clone was seen only once. This rearrangement joins TRBV7-2 to TRBJ1-2; 10 bases match TRBD1. Per the germline V gene, CDR1 is SGHTA and CDR2 is FQGNSA. This CDR3 has 15 residues. V gave up 1 base and J gave up 8 bases; unmatched junction bases: 7. The CDR3 region has the DNA TGTGCCAGCAGCTTAGTTAGACAGGGGGCGGGCGGCTACACCTTC. As protein: CASSLVRQGAGGYTF. The entire variable domain, with the rest obtained from reference TRBV7-2 and TRBJ1-2, is as follows: GAGVSQSPSNKVTEKGKDVELRCDPISGHTALYWYRQSLGQGLEFLIYFQGNSAPDKSGLPSDRFSAERTGGSVSTLTIQRTQQEDSAVYLCASSLVRQGAGGYTFGSGTRLTVV.

The chain employs TRBV18 and TRBJ2-5; TRBD2 matches at 9 bases. Germline V CDR1 and CDR2: KGHSH, LQKENI. V shed 3 bases, J shed 4 bases, and the junction held 12 bases outside the gene matches. The CDR3 has 17 residues. The CDR3 sequence: CASSPAYSGRILETQYF. The CDR3 nucleotides read TGTGCCAGCTCACCGGCTTATAGCGGGAGAATTTTAGAGACCCAGTACTTC.

The genes are TRBV2 and TRBJ1-4; 9 positions match TRBD1. Germline-derived CDR1 and CDR2 are SNHLY and FYNNEI. Losses at the gene ends were 5 bases for V and 8 bases for J; bases not matched to a gene: 18. This CDR3 is 18 amino acids long. The CDR3 sequence is CASSLYTWGTGKGEKLFF. The CDR3 nucleotides read TGTGCCAGCAGTCTTTATACGTGGGGGACAGGGAAAGGGGAAAAACTGTTTTTT.

This clone appeared a single time. The rearrangement links TRBV11-2 to TRBJ2-1; TRBD2 matches 7 bases. V lost 3 bases, J lost 6 bases, and 5 bases stayed unmatched. The CDR3 has 14 amino acids. Germline loops: CDR1 SGHAT, CDR2 FQNNGV. The CDR3 spells CASSFRTRSNEQFF. The CDR3 DNA follows: TGTGCCAGCAGCTTCAGGACTAGGTCCAATGAGCAGTTCTTC.

The count of this clone is one. DNA for the CDR3: TGCGCCAGCAGTCAACTCCCCGGTCCAGATACGCAGTATTTT. As protein: CASSQLPGPDTQYF. V usage is TRBV23-1 and J usage is TRBJ2-3; D is ambiguous. TRBV23-1 is an ORF, and what it does is uncertain. With 2 bases removed from V and 4 bases from J, the gap between germline ends came to 10 bases. CDR3 length equals 14 residues.

V is TRBV2 and J is TRBJ2-5; D possibly corresponds to TRBD1 (6 bases). CDR3 length: 13 residues. CDR1 is SNHLY, CDR2 FYNNEI, per germline. The V gene lost 2 bases and the J gene lost 5 bases, with 9 bases spanning the gap. This CDR3 reads CASSEQGSETQYF. Written as DNA, the CDR3 is TGTGCCAGCAGTGAACAGGGGTCGGAGACCCAGTACTTC.

The J gene is TRBJ1-3, the V gene TRBV3-1 (or the pseudogene TRBV3-2); 7 bases are a match to TRBD1. The CDR3 is 16 amino acids. V shed 2 bases and J 2 bases; nucleotides not matched to a gene: 6. CDR1 is LGHDT, CDR2 YNNKEL, per germline (reference sequence). The CDR3: CASSQQGEGAGNTIYF. CDR3 in DNA: TGTGCCAGCAGCCAACAGGGGGAAGGAGCTGGAAACACCATATATTTT.

This clone was recorded a few times. The chain joins TRBV7-2 to TRBJ1-5; D unresolved. This CDR3 has 13 residues. Germline assignment: CDR1 SGHTA and CDR2 FQGNSA. The V gene lost 5 bases and the J gene lost 10 bases, with 15 bases spanning the gap. The chain's CDR3 is CASSISQENPQHF. The CDR3 DNA sequence: TGTGCCAGCAGCATATCCCAGGAAAACCCCCAGCATTTT.

This rearrangement joins TRBV4-1 to TRBJ2-3; TRBD2 aligns across 10 bases. The CDR3 runs 20 residues. The junction had 12 bases not matched to a gene; V was cut back by 0 bases and J by 0 bases. From germline, CDR1 is MGHRA and CDR2 YSYEKL. The CDR3, as DNA: TGCGCCAGCAGCCAAGATCCCCCGCTAGCGGGAGTGTTTAGCACAGATACGCAGTATTTT. It yields the protein CASSQDPPLAGVFSTDTQYF.

Here the CDR3 reads CAISESTGGTEAFF. The DNA of the CDR3 is TGTGCCATCAGTGAGTCGACCGGGGGAACTGAAGCTTTCTTT. V and J are TRBV10-3 and TRBJ1-1, with D perhaps TRBD1 (5 bases). Germline V gene data show CDR1 as ENHRY and CDR2 as SYGVKD. V was trimmed by 0 bases and J by 5 bases, leaving 10 bases between them. The CDR3 loop spans 14 amino acids.

The chain joins TRBV28 to TRBJ1-5; no definite D call. Germline V lookup: CDR1 MDHEN, CDR2 SYDVKM. The V end was cut by 4 bases, the J end by 0 bases, with 13 bases between. The CDR3 consists of 16 residues. The CDR3 coding sequence is TGTGCCAGCAGTTCTCATAGATCCCATAGCAATCAGCCCCAGCATTTT. This gives the protein CASSSHRSHSNQPQHF.